This section outlines one T cell receptor (beta chain) sequence together with its context. The data originate from a study of blood T cell repertoires in COVID-19. As for the study in general: Sources were T cells, B-cell-depleted T cells, or PBMCs; the material itself was cDNA or gDNA.

Generated by immunoSEQ multiplex PCR, the TCRdb table keeps only in-frame clones and is missing some. Here the sample spans 110,000 or so clones, roughly nine tenths being singletons. V gave up 4 bases and J gave up 4 bases, with 11 bases separating them. This CDR3 spans 14 amino acids. The V gene's germline CDR1 is KGHSY and CDR2 FQNENV. The chain links TRBV16 to TRBJ1-3, with D perhaps matching TRBD1 (6 bases). The sequence was collected from a man between 65 and 80 years old with active or convalescent COVID-19. Sequencing used peripheral blood. CDR3 DNA sequence: TGTGCCAGCAGCCTACAGGGTTCGGGAAACACCATATATTTT. This encodes CASSLQGSGNTIYF.